Here is one TCR beta chain with its context. Assay used: immunoSEQ multiplex PCR; TCRdb lists only in-frame clones, some missing. This table has about 10,000 clones, around 91% appearing once. This sample is drawn from a study of somatic mutations in cytotoxic T cells in rheumatoid arthritis. V lost 2 bases, J lost 2 bases, and 9 bases lay in between. Germline V gene sequence: CDR1 LNHDA, CDR2 SQIVND (reference sequence). The CDR3 has 14 residues. The gene calls are TRBV19 and TRBJ2-5; D is ambiguous. The TCR was taken from a woman between 18 and 30 years old with rheumatoid arthritis. Sequenced sample: CD4+ T cells sorted from blood. In DNA form, the CDR3 reads TGTGCCAGTAGTATACGAGGCGGACAAGAGACCCAGTACTTC. This sequence encodes CASSIRGGQETQYF.